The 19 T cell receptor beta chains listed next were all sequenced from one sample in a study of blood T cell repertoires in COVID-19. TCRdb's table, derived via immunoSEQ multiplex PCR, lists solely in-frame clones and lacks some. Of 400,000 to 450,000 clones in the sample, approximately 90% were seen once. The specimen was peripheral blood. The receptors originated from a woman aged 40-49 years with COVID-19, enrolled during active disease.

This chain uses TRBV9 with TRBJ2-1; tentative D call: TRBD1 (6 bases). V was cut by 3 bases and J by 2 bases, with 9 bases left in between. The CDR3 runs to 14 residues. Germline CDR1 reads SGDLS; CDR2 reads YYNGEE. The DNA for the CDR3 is TGTGCCAGCAGCGCATCAGGGGCCTACAATGAGCAGTTCTTC. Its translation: CASSASGAYNEQFF.

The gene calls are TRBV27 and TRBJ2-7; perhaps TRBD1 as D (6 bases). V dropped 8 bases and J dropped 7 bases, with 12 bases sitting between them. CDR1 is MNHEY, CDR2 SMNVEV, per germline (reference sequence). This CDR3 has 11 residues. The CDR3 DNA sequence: TGTGCCAGCCAACAGGGAAGGGAGCAGTACTTC. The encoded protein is CASQQGREQYF.

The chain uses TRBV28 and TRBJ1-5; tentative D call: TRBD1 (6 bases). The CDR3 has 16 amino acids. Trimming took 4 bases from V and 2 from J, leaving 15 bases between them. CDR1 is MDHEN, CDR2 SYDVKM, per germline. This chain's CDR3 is CASSYRALGGNQPQHF. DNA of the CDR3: TGTGCCAGCAGTTACAGGGCATTGGGGGGCAATCAGCCCCAGCATTTT.

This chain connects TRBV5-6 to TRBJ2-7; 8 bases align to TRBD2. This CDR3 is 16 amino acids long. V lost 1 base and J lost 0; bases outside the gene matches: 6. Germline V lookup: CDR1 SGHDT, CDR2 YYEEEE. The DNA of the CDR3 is TGTGCCAGCAGCTTGTTTCCGACTAGCGACTCCTACGAGCAGTACTTC. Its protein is CASSLFPTSDSYEQYF.

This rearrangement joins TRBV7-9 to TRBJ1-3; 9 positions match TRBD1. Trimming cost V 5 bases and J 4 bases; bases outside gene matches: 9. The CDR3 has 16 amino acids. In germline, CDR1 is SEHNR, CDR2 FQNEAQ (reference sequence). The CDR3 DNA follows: TGTGCCAGCAGCCCCGCCGGGACAGGGATCGGAAACACCATATATTTT. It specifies CASSPAGTGIGNTIYF.

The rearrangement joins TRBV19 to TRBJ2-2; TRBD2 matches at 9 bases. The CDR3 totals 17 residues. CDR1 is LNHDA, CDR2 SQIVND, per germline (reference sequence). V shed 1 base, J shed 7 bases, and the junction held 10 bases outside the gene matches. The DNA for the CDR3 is TGTGCCAGTAGTATAGTTCCGGGACTAGCTGTCGGCGGGGAGCTGTTTTTT. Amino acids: CASSIVPGLAVGGELFF.

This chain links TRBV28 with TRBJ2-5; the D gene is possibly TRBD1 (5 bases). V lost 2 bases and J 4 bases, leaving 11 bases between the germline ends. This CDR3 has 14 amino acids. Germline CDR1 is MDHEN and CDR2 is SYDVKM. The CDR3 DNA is TGTGCCAGCAGTTTACAGGGTGCGAGAGAGACCCAGTACTTC. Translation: CASSLQGARETQYF.

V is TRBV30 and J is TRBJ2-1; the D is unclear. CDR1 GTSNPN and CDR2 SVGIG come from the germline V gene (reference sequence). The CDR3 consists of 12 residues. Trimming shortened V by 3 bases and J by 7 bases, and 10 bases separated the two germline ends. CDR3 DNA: TGTGCCTGGAGGGCAACTACGAATGAGCAGTTCTTC. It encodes CAWRATTNEQFF. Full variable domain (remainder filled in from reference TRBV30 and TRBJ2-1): SQTIHQWPATLVQPVGSPLSLECTVEGTSNPNLYWYRQAAGRGLQLLFYSVGIGQISSEVPQNLSASRPQDRQFILSSKKLLLSDSGFYLCAWRATTNEQFFGPGTRLTVL.

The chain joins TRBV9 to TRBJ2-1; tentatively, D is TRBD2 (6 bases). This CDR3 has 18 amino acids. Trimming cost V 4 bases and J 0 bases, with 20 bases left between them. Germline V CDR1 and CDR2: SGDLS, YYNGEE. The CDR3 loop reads CASSPRWGEAGSYNEQFF. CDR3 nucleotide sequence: TGTGCCAGCAGCCCCAGGTGGGGGGAGGCGGGCTCCTACAATGAGCAGTTCTTC.

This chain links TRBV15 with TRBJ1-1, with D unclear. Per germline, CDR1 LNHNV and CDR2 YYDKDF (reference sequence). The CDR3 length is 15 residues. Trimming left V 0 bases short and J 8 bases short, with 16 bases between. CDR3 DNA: TGTGCCACCAGCAGAGATAAACTGCCTTCATTGGAAGCTTTCTTT. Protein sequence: CATSRDKLPSLEAFF. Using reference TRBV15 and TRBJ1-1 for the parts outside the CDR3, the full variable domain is DAMVIQNPRYQVTQFGKPVTLSCSQTLNHNVMYWYQQKSSQAPKLLFHYYDKDFNNEADTPDNFQSRRPNTSFCFLDIRSPGLGDTAMYLCATSRDKLPSLEAFFGQGTRLTVV.

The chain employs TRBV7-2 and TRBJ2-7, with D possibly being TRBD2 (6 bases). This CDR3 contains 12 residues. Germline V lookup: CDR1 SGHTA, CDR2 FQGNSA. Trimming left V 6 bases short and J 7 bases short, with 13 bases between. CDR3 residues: CASRQLGGEQYF. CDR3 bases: TGTGCCAGCAGACAACTCGGGGGAGAGCAGTACTTC.

The CDR3 DNA follows: TGTGCCAGCAGCCAACGGGTTGGCTACACCTTC. Protein product: CASSQRVGYTF. The chain has TRBV12-3 or TRBV12-4 and TRBJ1-2, with D unclear. Trimming cost V 6 bases and J 7 bases, with 9 bases left between them. This CDR3 comprises 11 residues.

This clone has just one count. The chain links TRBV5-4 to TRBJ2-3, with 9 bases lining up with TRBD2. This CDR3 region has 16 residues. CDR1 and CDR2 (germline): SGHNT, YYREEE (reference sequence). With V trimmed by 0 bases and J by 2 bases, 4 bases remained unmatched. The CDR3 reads CASSLGRGGLTDTQYF. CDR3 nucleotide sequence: TGTGCCAGCAGCTTGGGGCGGGGGGGCCTCACAGATACGCAGTATTTT.

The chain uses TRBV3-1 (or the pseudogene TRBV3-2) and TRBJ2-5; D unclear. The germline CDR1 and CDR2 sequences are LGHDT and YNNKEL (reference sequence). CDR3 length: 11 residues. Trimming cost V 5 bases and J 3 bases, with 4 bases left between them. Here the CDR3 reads CASSSEETQYF. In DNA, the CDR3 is TGTGCCAGCAGCTCGGAAGAGACCCAGTACTTC.

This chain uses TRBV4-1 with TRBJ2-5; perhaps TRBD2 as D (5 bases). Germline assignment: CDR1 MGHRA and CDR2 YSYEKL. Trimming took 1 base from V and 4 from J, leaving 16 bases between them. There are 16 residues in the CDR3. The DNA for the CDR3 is TGCGCCAGCAGCCAAGTATTTCGGGCGGGCGGAGAGACCCAGTACTTC. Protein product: CASSQVFRAGGETQYF.

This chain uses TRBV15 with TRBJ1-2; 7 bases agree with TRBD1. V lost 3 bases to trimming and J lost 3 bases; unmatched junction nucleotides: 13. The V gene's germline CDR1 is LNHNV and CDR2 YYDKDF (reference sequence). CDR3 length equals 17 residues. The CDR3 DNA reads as TGTGCCACCAGCAGGGACACGGACCTGACAGGGTACTATGGCTACACCTTC. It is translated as CATSRDTDLTGYYGYTF.

As DNA, the CDR3 is TGTGCCAGCAGTGTGGGACAGGGTTCCTACGAGCAGTACTTC. Translating gives CASSVGQGSYEQYF. The chain links TRBV5-6 to TRBJ2-7, with 9 positions matching TRBD1. J lost 1 base, V lost 5 bases, and 4 bases had no gene match. Germline V gives CDR1 SGHDT, CDR2 YYEEEE. This CDR3 spans 14 amino acids. Using reference TRBV5-6 and TRBJ2-7 for the parts outside the CDR3, the full variable domain is DAGVTQSPTHLIKTRGQQVTLRCSPKSGHDTVSWYQQALGQGPQFIFQYYEEEERQRGNFPDRFSGHQFPNYSSELNVNALLLGDSALYLCASSVGQGSYEQYFGPGTRLTVT.

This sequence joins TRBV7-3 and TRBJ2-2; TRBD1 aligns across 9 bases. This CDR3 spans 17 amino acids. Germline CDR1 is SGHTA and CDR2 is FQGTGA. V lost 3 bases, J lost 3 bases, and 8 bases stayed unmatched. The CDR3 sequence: CASSLVGTGLHTGELFF. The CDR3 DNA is TGTGCCAGCAGCTTGGTAGGGACAGGGCTCCACACCGGGGAGCTGTTTTTT.

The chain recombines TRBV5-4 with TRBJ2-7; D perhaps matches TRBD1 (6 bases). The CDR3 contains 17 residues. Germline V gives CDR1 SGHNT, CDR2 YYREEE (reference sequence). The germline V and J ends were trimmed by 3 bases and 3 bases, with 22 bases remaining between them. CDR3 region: CASSSFSTGPTFYEQYF. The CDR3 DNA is TGTGCCAGCAGCTCATTTTCCACAGGGCCAACTTTCTACGAGCAGTACTTC.